This T cell receptor beta chain was sequenced during a study of shared clonotypes between healthy human individuals (dated by TCRdb to about 2020). A note on the overall study: A couple of women and a few men aged 18 to 49 years were included in the cohort. Leukapheresis yielded between about 0.9 and 10 billion PBMCs per donor. Per donor, three plates each were used for CD4 naive and CD4 memory, two for CD8 naive, and one for CD8 memory. The study deeply sequenced blood TCR repertoires of about five healthy adults to estimate repertoire size and the extent of clonotype sharing between individuals. To increase sequencing depth and limit assay-specific biases, different laboratories used diverse techniques to prepare libraries and sequence TCR repertoires.

The donors were healthy, HIV-negative adults who had no recently reported acute infections or vaccinations. Every donor was a Caucasian adult residing in Nashville, Tennessee, USA. CD4+ T cells were enriched by magnetic negative selection; naive cells were then positively selected on CD45RA, and the negative fraction formed the memory subset. After blood collection by leukapheresis, PBMCs were isolated using Ficoll-Histopaque density gradient centrifugation and then cryopreserved in the vapor phase of liquid nitrogen. Analytical flow cytometry was used to check the purity and quantity of every magnetically sorted T cell population. Genomic DNA was isolated from every sorted fraction and measured by UV absorbance on a Nanodrop 2000c. Note on this clone: Its antigen remains unidentified. No base quality information exists; no much larger clone differs at one position.

The full study reports these points: Across several donors, about 5.2% of naive CD4, 3.5% of naive CD8, 2.3% of memory CD4, and under 0.45% of memory CD8 clonotypes were shared. Sampling was restricted to blood, and TCR repertoires in tissues likely differ from the TCR repertoires found in blood. Compared with non-shared clonotypes, clonotypes shared by all four sorted-subset donors had higher generation probabilities. Naive subsets generally had larger estimated clonotype richness than memory subsets. Pairwise subsampling indicated that sequencing depth was expected to affect the degree of clonotype sharing among donors. Because the study included a small number of donors, the genetic and exposure-history diversity represented was limited. Incomplete sequencing was indicated by rarefaction of sorted-subset datasets, despite the large sequencing depth.

Using the deep immunoSEQ assay, TCR CDR3 regions were amplified from genomic DNA by multiplex PCR. For each cell subset, the extracted genomic DNA was distributed evenly across all wells of several immunoSEQ 96-well plates, and each plate served as one replicate. For sorted subsets, each replicate PCR was loaded with approximately 190 ng genomic DNA, equivalent to about 30,000 T cell genomes. The purified libraries were quantified using a Qubit 3.0 fluorometer, sized with a Bioanalyzer 2100, and then quantified again using the KAPA Library Quantification kit. Every immunoSEQ 96-well plate was sequenced on a dedicated single-read 150-cycle Illumina NextSeq 550 flow cell. In the original analysis: The immunoSEQ output contained only junctional sequences without quality scores, so filtering could not match that applied to full-length reads. To assign V/J genes and CDR3, sequences were annotated against IMGT germline references using PyIR, a Python wrapper for IgBLAST v1.9. Any read was removed if the V/J assignment was weak (E-value above 1e-6), the CDR3 was missing, or the read contained stop codons, out-of-frame junctions, or ambiguous translated residues. V3J clonotypes were defined as sequences sharing the same inferred V gene, J gene, and CDR3 amino acid sequence. Percentage overlap between repertoires was calculated by dividing the number of shared unique clonotypes by the size of the smaller repertoire. RTK rarefaction, the Chao1 estimator, and Recon v2.1 estimates of unobserved clonotypes were used to assess repertoire richness. For all TCRbeta clonotypes obtained by the gDNA method from a handful of donors, generation probabilities were computed with OLGA. TCRdb re-hosts the immuneACCESS table, in-frame sequences only. Its copies lack some clones; in the studies checked, an unresolved V gene accounts for under half of them, and the cause for the rest is not known. That table supplies the V and J calls and clone size; D and trimming were determined from the DNA. Within this sample are about 1.5 million clones, with around 97% of them counted one time only. The top ten constitute approximately 1.1% of the sample.

Sequencing input: naive CD4+ T cells sorted from blood. In light of the paper, this sample's cell subset or site label describes: CD45RA+ positively selected. The receptor comes from a man aged 30 to 39 in good health.

The DNA reads as follows: TGTGCCAGCAGTTATGGGGACCGGGACATTTACGAGCAGTACTTC. It translates as CASSYGDRDIYEQYF. The chain links TRBV6-9 with TRBJ2-7, with a weak D call of TRBD1 (6 bases match). V is pared back by 2 bases and J by 4 bases, with 15 bases lying between the germline termini. The germline V gene encodes CDR1 MNHGY and CDR2 SVAAGI. The CDR3, from cysteine to phenylalanine, totals 15 residues. Only the CDR3 DNA is retained, 45 bases long and in frame from the first base.